Listed here are 25 T cell receptor beta chains from one sample, sequenced in a study of OX40 agonist ivuxolimab in advanced cancers. Profiled with immunoSEQ multiplex PCR; TCRdb holds only in-frame clones, not every one. In the table there are 100,000 or so clones, 92% of which are singletons. Sequenced material: CD4+ or CD8+ T cells sorted from blood, taken in a trial of the OX40 agonist ivuxolimab. Receptors originate from an adult with an advanced solid tumor such as melanoma, head and neck, liver or kidney cancer.

This chain links TRBV2 with TRBJ1-2, with TRBD1 as a possible D gene (5 bases). The CDR3 loop spans 14 amino acids. Germline CDR1 and CDR2: SNHLY and FYNNEI. The V end lost 4 bases, the J end lost 0 bases, and 9 bases lay between the germline ends. CDR3 bases: TGTGCCAGCAGTGTAGGGGATCCTAACTATGGCTACACCTTC. It encodes CASSVGDPNYGYTF.

This chain joins TRBV6-6 and TRBJ2-7; D is uncertain. This CDR3 region has 16 residues. Germline CDR1 and CDR2: MNHNY and SVGAGI (reference sequence). V gave up 0 bases and J gave up 0 bases, with 12 bases separating them. CDR3 sequence reads: CASSYSRTSYSYEQYF. In DNA, the CDR3 is TGTGCCAGCAGTTACTCGAGAACATCCTACTCCTACGAGCAGTACTTC.

For the CDR3, the DNA is TGTGCCAGCAGTCGCCAGGGGAGTCAGACAGATACGCAGTATTTT. This encodes CASSRQGSQTDTQYF. The chain couples TRBV28 to TRBJ2-3; perhaps TRBD1 as D (6 bases). Germline assignment: CDR1 MDHEN and CDR2 SYDVKM. The CDR3 totals 15 residues. V was pared by 5 bases and J by 3 bases, with 15 bases between.

The genes are TRBV6-4 and TRBJ2-1; maybe TRBD2 (6 bases). This CDR3 has 15 residues. Germline V lookup: CDR1 MRHNA, CDR2 SNTAGT. Trimming stripped 2 bases from V and 7 bases from J, with 15 bases between. CDR3 sequence: CASSDPARAGNEQFF. The DNA of the CDR3 is TGTGCCAGCAGTGACCCCGCCCGGGCGGGGAATGAGCAGTTCTTC.

J is TRBJ2-4 and V is TRBV30; 9 positions match TRBD1. CDR1 and CDR2 from the germline V gene are GTSNPN and SVGIG (reference sequence). With V trimmed by 3 bases and J by 10 bases, 7 bases remained unmatched. The length of the CDR3 is 13 residues. The CDR3 DNA reads as TGTGCCTGGAGCCCCCGGGACAGGGATATTCAGTACTTC. Its protein is CAWSPRDRDIQYF.

V usage is TRBV9 and J usage is TRBJ1-2, with D maybe TRBD1 (5 bases). Per the germline V gene, CDR1 is SGDLS and CDR2 is YYNGEE. The length of the CDR3 is 14 residues. Trimming left V 3 bases short and J 4 bases short, with 13 bases between. CDR3 nucleotide sequence: TGTGCCAGCAGCGGCCGGGACCCAAGCTATGGCTACACCTTC. It codes for CASSGRDPSYGYTF.

V usage is TRBV27 and J usage is TRBJ1-2; possible D gene TRBD1, 6 bases. The ends were cut back, 5 bases at V and 2 bases at J, with 18 bases in the middle. CDR1 is MNHEY and CDR2 is SMNVEV in the germline V gene (reference sequence). The CDR3 has 16 amino acids. The CDR3 protein is CASSLTGEGGNYGYTF. CDR3 DNA: TGTGCCAGCAGTCTAACAGGAGAGGGGGGGAACTATGGCTACACCTTC.

This clone was seen a handful of times. J is TRBJ1-5 and V is TRBV29-1, with a tentative D call TRBD1 (6 bases). The CDR3 length is 13 residues. Germline-derived CDR1 and CDR2 are SQVTM and ANQGSEA. V was trimmed by 6 bases and J by 2 bases, leaving 11 bases between them. The CDR3 loop is CSVYPGGNQPQHF. CDR3 nucleotides: TGCAGCGTGTATCCAGGGGGCAATCAGCCCCAGCATTTT.

The J gene is TRBJ2-7, the V gene TRBV11-2; weak D call: TRBD2 (6 bases). Looked up from germline, CDR1 is SGHAT and CDR2 is FQNNGV. Trimming cost V 1 base and J 7 bases, with 14 bases left between them. The CDR3 runs to 14 residues. For the CDR3, the DNA is TGTGCCAGCAGCTTAGGGGGGGTTTATGGGGAGCAGTACTTC. Amino acids: CASSLGGVYGEQYF. Full variable domain (outside the CDR3, taken from reference TRBV11-2 and TRBJ2-7): EAGVAQSPRYKIIEKRQSVAFWCNPISGHATLYWYQQILGQGPKLLIQFQNNGVVDDSQLPKDRFSAERLKGVDSTLKIQPAKLEDSAVYLCASSLGGVYGEQYFGPGTRLTVT.

The V and J genes are TRBV21-1 and TRBJ2-2; TRBD2, as called in the table, went unchecked against the DNA. TRBV21-1 is noted as a pseudogene. This CDR3 has 15 residues. The CDR3 sequence: CASSKESGNTGELFF. CDR3 DNA sequence: TGTGCCAGCAGCAAAGAGTCGGGGAACACCGGGGAGCTGTTTTTT.

This clone was recorded once. This chain connects TRBV30 to TRBJ1-5, with D unclear. Germline V gene data show CDR1 as GTSNPN and CDR2 as SVGIG (reference sequence). This CDR3 region has 15 residues. The V gene lost 2 bases and the J gene lost 6 bases, with 17 bases spanning the gap. CDR3 sequence: CAWSPPYMGGQPQHF. CDR3 coding DNA: TGTGCCTGGAGTCCCCCCTATATGGGAGGTCAGCCCCAGCATTTT.

This chain uses TRBV6-1 with TRBJ2-1, with D hard to call. V was cut by 2 bases and J by 2 bases, with 10 bases left in between. The CDR3 runs 15 residues. Germline CDR1 is MNHNS and CDR2 is SASEGT. CDR3 DNA: TGTGCCAGCAGTGAATTCGAGCCGACCTACAATGAGCAGTTCTTC. Protein product: CASSEFEPTYNEQFF.

The CDR3: CATLSDIQHGYTF. The CDR3 DNA sequence: TGTGCCACCTTATCGGACATTCAACATGGCTACACCTTC. The chain is built from TRBV19 and TRBJ1-2, with D possibly TRBD1 on 5 matching bases. Germline CDR1 is LNHDA and CDR2 is SQIVND (reference sequence). V shed 10 bases and J shed 6 bases, with 18 bases lying between them. This CDR3 has 13 residues. Full variable domain (outside the CDR3, taken from reference TRBV19 and TRBJ1-2): DGGITQSPKYLFRKEGQNVTLSCEQNLNHDAMYWYRQDPGQGLRLIYYSQIVNDFQKGDIAEGYSVSREKKESFPLTVTSAQKNPTAFYLCATLSDIQHGYTFGSGTRLTVV.

The V call is TRBV5-1, the J call TRBJ2-3; 8 nucleotides line up with TRBD1. Germline CDR1 reads SGHRS; CDR2 reads YFSETQ. This CDR3 has 16 amino acids. V dropped 4 bases and J dropped 2; count of bases not matched to a gene: 9. The CDR3 DNA reads as TGCGCCAGCAGCCCACGACAGGGGCGGGACACAGATACGCAGTATTTT. Encoded protein: CASSPRQGRDTDTQYF.

This chain uses TRBV6-5 with TRBJ2-7, with 7 bases lining up with TRBD1. The CDR3 totals 15 residues. Trimming took 0 bases from V and 0 from J; bases not matched to a gene: 2. CDR1 is MNHEY, CDR2 SVGAGI, per germline. The DNA for the CDR3 is TGTGCCAGCAGTTACTCGGCAGGGGGCTCCTACGAGCAGTACTTC. Encoded protein: CASSYSAGGSYEQYF.

The rearrangement uses TRBV27 and TRBJ2-1, with D tentatively TRBD1 (5 bases). Per germline, CDR1 MNHEY and CDR2 SMNVEV (reference sequence). V was shortened by 0 bases and J by 8 bases, with 11 bases between the two germline ends. This CDR3 has 14 residues. The DNA for the CDR3 is TGTGCCAGCAGTTTATCTGCCTTAGGGGATGAGCAGTTCTTC. Protein sequence: CASSLSALGDEQFF.

The chain carries TRBV4-1 and TRBJ2-1; 8 nucleotides agree with TRBD2. This CDR3 has 16 residues. Germline V gene lookup returns CDR1 MGHRA and CDR2 YSYEKL. V was pared by 2 bases and J by 8 bases, with 11 bases of the junction left unmatched. The CDR3 spells CASSQSRRGLGDEQFF. CDR3 nucleotide sequence: TGCGCCAGCAGCCAATCTCGAAGGGGACTAGGCGATGAGCAGTTCTTC.

This sequence joins TRBV27 and TRBJ2-1, with TRBD2 identical over 11 bases. The V gene end was trimmed by 6 bases and the J gene end by 10 bases; junction bases not matched to a gene: 8. CDR3 length: 14 amino acids. Germline lookup yields CDR1 MNHEY and CDR2 SMNVEV (reference sequence). DNA of the CDR3: TGTGCCAGCAGACCGGGACTAGCGGCGGGAGAGCAGTTCTTC. Translating it yields CASRPGLAAGEQFF.

This sequence joins TRBV5-4 and TRBJ1-2; D possibly corresponds to TRBD1 (6 bases). Germline V gene lookup returns CDR1 SGHNT and CDR2 YYREEE (reference sequence). This CDR3 contains 14 residues. Trimming took 3 bases from V and 8 from J, leaving 17 bases between them. CDR3 protein: CASSWGSGARGYTF. The CDR3 DNA reads TGTGCCAGCAGCTGGGGGTCGGGGGCGAGGGGCTACACCTTC.

The rearrangement joins TRBV7-6 to TRBJ1-1, with 7 bases matching TRBD1. The germline CDR1 and CDR2 sequences are SGHVS and FNYEAQ. V shed 3 bases, J shed 0 bases, and the junction held 1 base outside the gene matches. CDR3 length equals 14 residues. Written as DNA, the CDR3 is TGTGCCAGCAGCTTGGGACAGATGAACACTGAAGCTTTCTTT. Translated, it gives CASSLGQMNTEAFF.

This clone was seen just once. This chain connects TRBV9 to TRBJ2-7; a possible D gene is TRBD2 (6 bases). There are 15 residues in the CDR3. CDR1 is SGDLS, CDR2 YYNGEE, per germline. V lost 0 bases to trimming and J lost 3 bases, with 13 bases between them. The CDR3 DNA follows: TGTGCCAGCAGCGTAGGGTCGGGGGACCGCTACGAGCAGTACTTC. This sequence encodes CASSVGSGDRYEQYF. Based on the CDR3 plus reference TRBV9 and TRBJ2-7, the full variable domain is DSGVTQTPKHLITATGQRVTLRCSPRSGDLSVYWYQQSLDQGLQFLIQYYNGEERAKGNILERFSAQQFPDLHSELNLSSLELGDSALYFCASSVGSGDRYEQYFGPGTRLTVT.

The rearrangement joins TRBV4-1 to TRBJ2-5; 13 bases fit TRBD2. This CDR3 is built from 16 residues. In germline, CDR1 is MGHRA, CDR2 YSYEKL. Losses at the gene ends were 4 bases for V and 2 bases for J; bases not matched to a gene: 4. The CDR3 DNA reads as TGCGCCAGCAGCCCAGGACTAGCGGGGGCTCAAGAGACCCAGTACTTC. It yields the protein CASSPGLAGAQETQYF.

CDR3 sequence: CAVGTVRGYTF. CDR3 in DNA: TGTGCCGTCGGGACGGTCCGTGGCTACACCTTC. The chain uses TRBV2 and TRBJ1-2, with a weak D call TRBD1 (5 bases). Per the germline V gene, CDR1 is SNHLY and CDR2 is FYNNEI. Deletions cut 11 bases from V and 7 bases from J, with 14 bases between. The CDR3 runs to 11 residues. The full variable domain, rest sourced from reference TRBV2 and TRBJ1-2, is EPEVTQTPSHQVTQMGQEVILRCVPISNHLYFYWYRQILGQKVEFLVSFYNNEISEKSEIFDDQFSVERPDGSNFTLKIRSTKLEDSAMYFCAVGTVRGYTFGSGTRLTVV.

This chain uses TRBV6-1 with TRBJ2-3; D might be TRBD1 or TRBD2, each matching 5 bases. Germline CDR1 MNHNS, CDR2 SASEGT. V was pared by 1 base and J by 4 bases, with 12 bases between. The CDR3 covers 15 residues. The chain's CDR3 is CASSEVRMGADTQYF. The CDR3 nucleotides read TGTGCCAGCAGTGAAGTGCGGATGGGGGCAGATACGCAGTATTTT.

The V call is TRBV7-6, the J call TRBJ1-4, with D hard to call. The CDR3 spans 11 residues. Germline V gene lookup returns CDR1 SGHVS and CDR2 FNYEAQ. Trimming stripped 5 bases from V and 8 bases from J, with 6 bases between. This CDR3 is CASSVGEKLFF. The CDR3, as DNA: TGTGCCAGCAGCGTTGGGGAAAAACTGTTTTTT.